The clone carrying this T cell receptor (beta chain) occurred a few times. CDR3 length: 14 residues. CDR1 is GTSNPN and CDR2 is SVGIG in the germline V gene (reference sequence). Trimming removed 3 bases from V and 9 bases from J; junction bases left unmatched: 9. Original data processing: From reference gene primer amplification, estimates of nucleated cell counts were derived. Data came from immunoSEQ multiplex PCR; TCRdb stores just in-frame clones and leaves some out. Clonal size and the V and J genes are those of that table, whereas D and trimming came from the DNA. The repertoire has over 40,000 clones, more than 85% of them found once; the top ten carry more than 7.5%. These data originate in a study of blood T cell repertoires in COVID-19. The overall study: The study drew acute and convalescent COVID-19 samples from the United States, Italy and Spain.

The V call is TRBV30, the J call TRBJ2-7; TRBD1 agrees at 12 bases. The source of this sequence is a woman of 80 years or more with acute or convalescent COVID-19. Sequenced sample: peripheral blood. The CDR3 loop reads CAWRAPGQGAVQYF. CDR3 nucleotides: TGTGCCTGGAGAGCACCGGGACAGGGGGCCGTGCAGTACTTC.